The present T cell receptor (beta chain) was sequenced within a study of T cells in Graves' hyperthyroidism and ophthalmopathy. Patients were excluded because of uncontrolled infection, other autoimmune disease, pregnancy or lactation. Each diagnosis drew on symptoms, thyroxine, TRAb, thyroid ultrasound and orbital computed tomography findings. TCR beta CDR3 regions were amplified from RNA. The HTBI primer set was used in a first-round RT-PCR of the TCR CDR3. TCRdb itself ran the multiplex PCR reads through MiXCR, one entry per CDR3 protein. The data show approximately 510,000 distinct CDR3 sequences, 35% to 50% seen once. Worth noting for this clonotype: Its target is not known. The junction departs from germline at one end; a sequencing error may be responsible.

Findings of the study overall: A model using 13 V-J features told ophthalmopathy apart from stable hyperthyroidism. Ophthalmopathy, which appeared later, was predicted by the model a median approximately six months before onset.

CDR1 and CDR2 from the germline V gene are LNHDA and SQIVND (reference sequence). The CDR3 consists of 13 residues. Sequenced input: peripheral blood or thyroid tissue (not recorded which). The rearrangement uses TRBV19 and TRBJ1-4; 7 bases are shared with TRBD1. The sequence was obtained from an adult woman with Graves' disease, either hyperthyroidism or ophthalmopathy (not recorded which). CDR3 bases: TGTGCCACAAGGGGACAGCCAGATGAAGAACTGTTTTTT. It encodes CATRGQPDEELFF.